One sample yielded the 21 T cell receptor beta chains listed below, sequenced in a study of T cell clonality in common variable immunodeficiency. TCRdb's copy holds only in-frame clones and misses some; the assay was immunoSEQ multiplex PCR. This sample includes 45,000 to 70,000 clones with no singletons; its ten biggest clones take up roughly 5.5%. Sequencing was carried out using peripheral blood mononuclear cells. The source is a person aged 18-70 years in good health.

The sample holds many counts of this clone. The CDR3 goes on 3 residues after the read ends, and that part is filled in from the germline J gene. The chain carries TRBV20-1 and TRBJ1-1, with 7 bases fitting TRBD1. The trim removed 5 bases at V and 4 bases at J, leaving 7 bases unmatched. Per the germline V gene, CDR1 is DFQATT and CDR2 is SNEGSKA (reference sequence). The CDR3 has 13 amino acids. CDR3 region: CSAQLGGTTEAFF. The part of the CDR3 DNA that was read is TGCAGTGCTCAGCTAGGGGGCACCACTGAA.

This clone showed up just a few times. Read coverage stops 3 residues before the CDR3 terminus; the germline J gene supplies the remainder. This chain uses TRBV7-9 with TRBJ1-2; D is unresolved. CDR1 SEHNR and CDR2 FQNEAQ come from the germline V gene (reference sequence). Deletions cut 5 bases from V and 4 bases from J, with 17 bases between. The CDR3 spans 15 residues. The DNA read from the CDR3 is TGTGCCAGCAGCCCGCCCGGGGTCACTACCTATGGC. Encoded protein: CASSPPGVTTYG. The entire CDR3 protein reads CASSPPGVTTYGYTF. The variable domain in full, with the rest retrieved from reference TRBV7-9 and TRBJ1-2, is DTGVSQNPRHKITKRGQNVTFRCDPISEHNRLYWYRQTLGQGPEFLTYFQNEAQLEKSRLLSDRFSAERPKGSFSTLEIQRTEQGDSAMYLCASSPPGVTTYGYTFGSGTRLTVV.

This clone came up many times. Here the CDR3 reads CSARDGQGSSYEQYF. Partial CDR3 DNA: TGCAGTGCTAGAGATGGACAGGGGAGCTCCTACGAG. This chain links TRBV20-1 with TRBJ2-7; 9 positions agree with TRBD1. Read sequence stops 3 residues before the CDR3 end, and the germline J gene provides the missing end. J lost 0 bases, V lost 0 bases, and 3 bases had no gene match. Per germline, CDR1 DFQATT and CDR2 SNEGSKA (reference sequence). CDR3 length: 15 residues.

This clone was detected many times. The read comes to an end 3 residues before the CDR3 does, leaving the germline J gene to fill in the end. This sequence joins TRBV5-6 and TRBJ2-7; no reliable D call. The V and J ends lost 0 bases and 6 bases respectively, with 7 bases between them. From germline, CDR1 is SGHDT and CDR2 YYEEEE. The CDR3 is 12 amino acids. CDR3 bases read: TGTGCCAGCAGCTTGGAGGTATCCGAG. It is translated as CASSLEVSE. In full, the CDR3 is CASSLEVSEQYF.

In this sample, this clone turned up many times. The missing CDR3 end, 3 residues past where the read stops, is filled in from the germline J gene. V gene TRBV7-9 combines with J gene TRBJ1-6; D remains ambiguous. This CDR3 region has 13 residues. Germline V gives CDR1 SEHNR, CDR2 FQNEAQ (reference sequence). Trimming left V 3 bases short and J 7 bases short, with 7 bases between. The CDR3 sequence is CASSFGQNSPLHF. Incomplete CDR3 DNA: TGTGCCAGCAGCTTTGGTCAGAATTCACCC.

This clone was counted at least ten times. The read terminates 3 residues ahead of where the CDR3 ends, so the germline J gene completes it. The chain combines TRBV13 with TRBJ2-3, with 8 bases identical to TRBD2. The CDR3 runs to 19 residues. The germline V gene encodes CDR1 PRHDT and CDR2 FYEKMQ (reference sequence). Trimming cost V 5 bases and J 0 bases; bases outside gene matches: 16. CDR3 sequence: CASSTSWAGGLSSTDTQYF. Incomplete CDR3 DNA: TGTGCCAGCAGCACCTCCTGGGCGGGAGGCCTATCTAGCACAGATACG.

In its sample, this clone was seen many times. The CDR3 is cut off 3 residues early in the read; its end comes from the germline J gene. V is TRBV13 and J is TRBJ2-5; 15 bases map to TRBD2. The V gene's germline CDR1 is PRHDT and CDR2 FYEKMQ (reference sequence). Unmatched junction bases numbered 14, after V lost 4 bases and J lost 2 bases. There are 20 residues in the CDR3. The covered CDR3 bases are TGTGCCAGCAGCTCTCTAACCTGGACTAGCGGGAGGGACGGGCAAGAGACC. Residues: CASSSLTWTSGRDGQET. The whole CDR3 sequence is CASSSLTWTSGRDGQETQYF.

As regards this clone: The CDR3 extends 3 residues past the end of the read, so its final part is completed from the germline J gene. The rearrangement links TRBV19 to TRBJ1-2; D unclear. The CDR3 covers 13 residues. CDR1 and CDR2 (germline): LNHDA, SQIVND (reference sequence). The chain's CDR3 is CASSPIFVGGYTF. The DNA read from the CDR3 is TGTGCCAGTAGTCCAATATTCGTCGGGGGC.

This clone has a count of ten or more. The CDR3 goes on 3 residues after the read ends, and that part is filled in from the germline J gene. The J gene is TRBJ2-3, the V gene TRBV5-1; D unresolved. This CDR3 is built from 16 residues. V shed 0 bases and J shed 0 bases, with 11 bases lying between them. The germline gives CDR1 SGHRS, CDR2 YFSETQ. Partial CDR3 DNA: TGCGCCAGCAGCTTGGAGGCGGTCGCTAGCACAGATACG. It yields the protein CASSLEAVASTDT. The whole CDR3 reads CASSLEAVASTDTQYF.

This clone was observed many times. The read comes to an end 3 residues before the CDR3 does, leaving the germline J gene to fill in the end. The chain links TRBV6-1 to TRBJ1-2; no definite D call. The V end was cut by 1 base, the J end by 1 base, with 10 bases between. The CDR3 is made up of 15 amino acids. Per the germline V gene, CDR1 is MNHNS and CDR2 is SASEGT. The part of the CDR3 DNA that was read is TGTGCCAGCAGTGAAGGGCTTCACAGTAACTATGGC. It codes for CASSEGLHSNYG. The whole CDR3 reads CASSEGLHSNYGYTF.

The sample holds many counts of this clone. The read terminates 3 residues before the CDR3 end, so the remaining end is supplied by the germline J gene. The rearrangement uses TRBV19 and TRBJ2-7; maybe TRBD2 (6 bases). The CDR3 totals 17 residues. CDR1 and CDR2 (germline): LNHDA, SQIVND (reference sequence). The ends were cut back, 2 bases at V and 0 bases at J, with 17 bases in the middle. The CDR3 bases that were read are TGTGCCAGTAGTATACGAGCGGGTCGGCCTAGCTCCTACGAG. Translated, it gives CASSIRAGRPSSYE. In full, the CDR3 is CASSIRAGRPSSYEQYF.

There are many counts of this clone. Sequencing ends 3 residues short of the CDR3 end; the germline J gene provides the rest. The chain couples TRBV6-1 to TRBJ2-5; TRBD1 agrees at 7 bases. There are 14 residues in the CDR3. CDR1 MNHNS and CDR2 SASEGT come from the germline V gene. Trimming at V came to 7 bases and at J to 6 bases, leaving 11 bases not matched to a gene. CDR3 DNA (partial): TGTGCCAGCACTGACTTCGGACAGGCGAAGACC. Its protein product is CASTDFGQAKT. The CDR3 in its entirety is CASTDFGQAKTQYF.

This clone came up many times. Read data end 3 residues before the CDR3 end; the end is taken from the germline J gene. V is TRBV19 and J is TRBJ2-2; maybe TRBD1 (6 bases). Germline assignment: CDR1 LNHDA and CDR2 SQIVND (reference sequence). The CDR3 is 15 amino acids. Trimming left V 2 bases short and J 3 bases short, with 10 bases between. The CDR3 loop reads CASSIQGGDTGELFF. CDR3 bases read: TGTGCCAGTAGTATACAAGGGGGAGACACCGGGGAG.

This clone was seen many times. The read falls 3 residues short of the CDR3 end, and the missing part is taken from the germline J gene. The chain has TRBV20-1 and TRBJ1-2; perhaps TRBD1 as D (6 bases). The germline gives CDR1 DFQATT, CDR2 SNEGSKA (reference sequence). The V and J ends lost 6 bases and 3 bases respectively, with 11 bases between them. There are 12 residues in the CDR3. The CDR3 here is CSAGGGHYGYTF. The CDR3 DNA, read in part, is TGCAGTGCCGGGGGGGGGCACTATGGC.

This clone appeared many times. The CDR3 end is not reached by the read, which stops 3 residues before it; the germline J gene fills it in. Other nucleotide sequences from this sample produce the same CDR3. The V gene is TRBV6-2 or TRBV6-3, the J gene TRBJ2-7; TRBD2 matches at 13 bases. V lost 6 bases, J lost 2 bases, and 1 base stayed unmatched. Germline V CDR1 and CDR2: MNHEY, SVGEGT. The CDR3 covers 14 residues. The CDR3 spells CASRTSGRAYEQYF. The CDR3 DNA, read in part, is TGTGCCAGCAGAACTAGCGGGAGGGCCTACGAG.

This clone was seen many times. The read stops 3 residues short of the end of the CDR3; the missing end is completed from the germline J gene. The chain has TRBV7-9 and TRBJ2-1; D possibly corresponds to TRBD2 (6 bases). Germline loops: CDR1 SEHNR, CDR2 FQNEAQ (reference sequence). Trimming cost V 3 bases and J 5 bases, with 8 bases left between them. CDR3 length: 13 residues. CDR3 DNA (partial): TGTGCCAGCAGCTTCCCGGGGGACAATGAG. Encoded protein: CASSFPGDNE. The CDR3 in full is CASSFPGDNEQFF. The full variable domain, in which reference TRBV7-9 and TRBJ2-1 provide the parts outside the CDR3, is DTGVSQNPRHKITKRGQNVTFRCDPISEHNRLYWYRQTLGQGPEFLTYFQNEAQLEKSRLLSDRFSAERPKGSFSTLEIQRTEQGDSAMYLCASSFPGDNEQFFGPGTRLTVL.

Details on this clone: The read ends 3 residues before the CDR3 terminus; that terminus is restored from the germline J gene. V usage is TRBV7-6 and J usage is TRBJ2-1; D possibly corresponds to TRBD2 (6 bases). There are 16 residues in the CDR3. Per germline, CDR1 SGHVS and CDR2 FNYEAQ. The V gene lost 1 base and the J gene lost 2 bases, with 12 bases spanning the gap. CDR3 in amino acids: CASSLGASVAYNEQFF. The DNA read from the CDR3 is TGTGCCAGCAGCTTAGGTGCTAGCGTCGCCTACAATGAG.

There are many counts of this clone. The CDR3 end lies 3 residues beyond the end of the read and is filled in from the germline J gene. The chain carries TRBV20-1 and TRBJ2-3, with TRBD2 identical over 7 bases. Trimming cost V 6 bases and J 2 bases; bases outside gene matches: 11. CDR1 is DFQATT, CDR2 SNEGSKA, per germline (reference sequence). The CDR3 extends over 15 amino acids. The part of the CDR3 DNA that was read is TGCAGTGCCAAAAACCTAGCGGACCCCACAGATACG. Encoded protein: CSAKNLADPTDT. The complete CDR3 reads CSAKNLADPTDTQYF.

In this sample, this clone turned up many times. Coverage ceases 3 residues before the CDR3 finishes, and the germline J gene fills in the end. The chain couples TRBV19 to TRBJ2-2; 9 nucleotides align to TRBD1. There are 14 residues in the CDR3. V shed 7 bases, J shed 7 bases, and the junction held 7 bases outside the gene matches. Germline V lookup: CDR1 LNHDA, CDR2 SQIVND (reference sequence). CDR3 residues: CASKRDRAVGELFF. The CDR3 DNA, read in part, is TGTGCCAGTAAACGGGACAGGGCGGTCGGGGAG.

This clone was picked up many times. CDR3 in amino acids: CAISASGGRNEKLFF. The DNA read from the CDR3 is TGTGCCATCAGTGCCAGCGGGGGCCGTAATGAAAAA. The rearrangement links TRBV10-3 to TRBJ1-4; D is perhaps TRBD1 (6 bases). Read data end 3 residues before the CDR3 end; the end is taken from the germline J gene. The germline CDR1 and CDR2 sequences are ENHRY and SYGVKD. Trimming stripped 4 bases from V and 4 bases from J, with 13 bases between. This CDR3 region has 15 residues.

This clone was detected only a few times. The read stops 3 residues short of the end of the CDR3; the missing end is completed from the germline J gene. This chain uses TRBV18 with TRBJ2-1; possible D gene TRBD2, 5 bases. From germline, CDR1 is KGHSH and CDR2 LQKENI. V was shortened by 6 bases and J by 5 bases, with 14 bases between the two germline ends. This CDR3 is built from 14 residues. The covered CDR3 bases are TGTGCCAGCTCCCCCGGACGAGCGGACAATGAG. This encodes CASSPGRADNE. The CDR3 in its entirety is CASSPGRADNEQFF.